This T cell receptor beta chain is drawn from a study of cytomegalovirus exposure and HLA in healthy donors. Study at large: Caucasian-associated ancestry cluster membership applied to under 85% of a few hundred genotyped donors.

Findings and limits, study-wide: There were some public TCRs occurring in many donors, but most TCR sequences were rare. The authors later found HLA-associated TCR beta chains more clonally expanded than equally common others.

For this clone: Its antigen remains unidentified.

The PCR ran on 60 Vbeta and 13 Jbeta primers. TCRdb's copy holds only in-frame clones and misses some; the assay was immunoSEQ multiplex PCR. The profile shows about 140,000 clones, around 80% of them singletons. Sequencing was done on a sample of PBMCs. This TCR was recovered from a man between 18 and 35 years old in good health and CMV-seropositive.

The CDR3 region has the DNA TGTGCCAGCAGCCAGGGGCAACTCGCCAATCAGCCCCAGCATTTT. Translating it yields CASSQGQLANQPQHF. V gene TRBV9 combines with J gene TRBJ1-5; perhaps TRBD1 as D (6 bases). V was trimmed by 4 bases and J by 3 bases, leaving 14 bases between them. Germline V gives CDR1 SGDLS, CDR2 YYNGEE. The length of the CDR3 is 15 residues.